These 5 T cell receptor beta chains were all obtained from the same sample, sequenced in a study of human T cells and chemical hapten exposure. Described time point: pre-sensitization, week 0. The treatment denotes: therapeutic diphenylcyclopropenone sensitization with weekly scalp DPC. From the RACE reads, TCRdb called clonotypes with MiXCR, one entry per CDR3 protein. The table records about 350,000 distinct CDR3 sequences, around 5% of them present only once. This sample comprised whole blood, obtained in connection with sensitization to the hapten diphenylcyclopropenone (DPC). These receptors all stem from a woman under 30 with alopecia areata. Some clones in this sample may be carry-over from other donors' samples.

Many counts were recorded for this clonotype. The CDR3: CGSGGGRSYNEQFF. As DNA, the CDR3 is TGTGGAAGCGGGGGGGGACGTTCCTACAATGAGCAGTTCTTC. The rearrangement joins TRBV2 to TRBJ2-1, with TRBD2 matching over 10 bases. CDR1 is SNHLY and CDR2 is FYNNEI in the germline V gene. This CDR3 has 14 residues.

This clonotype appeared a few times. The chain couples TRBV20-1 to TRBJ2-2; D might be TRBD1 (5 bases). The V gene's germline CDR1 is DFQATT and CDR2 SNEGSKA (reference sequence). This CDR3 spans 14 amino acids. Trimming removed 1 base at V and 4 bases at J, with 10 bases between. The CDR3 is CSARVIRVTGELFF. Here the CDR3 DNA reads TGCAGTGCTAGAGTAATCAGGGTCACCGGGGAGCTGTTTTTT.

This clonotype was seen at least ten times. J is TRBJ1-2 and V is TRBV20-1; TRBD1 is a possible D gene (5 bases). With 6 bases removed from V and 2 bases from J, the gap between germline ends came to 10 bases. Germline CDR1 is DFQATT and CDR2 is SNEGSKA (reference sequence). The CDR3 is 12 amino acids. CDR3 sequence (DNA): TGCAGTGCACAGACAGACAACTATGGCTACACCTTC. Translation gives CSAQTDNYGYTF.

The chain combines TRBV29-1 with TRBJ1-2; D is uncertain. The ends were cut back, 3 bases at V and 5 bases at J, with 10 bases in the middle. This CDR3 contains 12 residues. The germline V gene encodes CDR1 SQVTM and CDR2 ANQGSEA. This CDR3 reads CSVDRLKYGYTF. CDR3 nucleotides: TGCAGCGTTGATCGCCTGAAATATGGCTACACCTTC.

This clonotype was picked up a small number of times. This sequence joins TRBV12-3 or TRBV12-4 and TRBJ1-6; D is possibly TRBD1 (5 bases). This CDR3 spans 14 amino acids. The ends were cut back, 7 bases at V and 10 bases at J, with 17 bases in the middle. The CDR3 coding sequence is TGTGCCAGCAAGTCCGGGACGGAAAGGTCACCCCTCCACTTT. Translating gives CASKSGTERSPLHF.